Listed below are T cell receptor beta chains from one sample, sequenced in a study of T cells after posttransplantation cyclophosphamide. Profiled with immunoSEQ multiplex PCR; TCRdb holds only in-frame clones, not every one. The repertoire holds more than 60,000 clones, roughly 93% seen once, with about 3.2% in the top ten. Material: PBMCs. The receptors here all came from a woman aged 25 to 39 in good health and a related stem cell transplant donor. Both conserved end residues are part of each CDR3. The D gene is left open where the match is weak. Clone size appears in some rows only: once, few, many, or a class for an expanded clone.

cdr3_nt: TGTGCCAGCAGCTTCGCCGGGACTAGCGGGGGGGCCTTTAGTAATGAGCAGTTCTTC
cdr3_aa: CASSFAGTSGGAFSNEQFF
j_call: TRBJ2-1
clone_size: .
v_call: TRBV11-3
d_call: TRBD2

cdr3_nt: TGCGCCAGCAGCCGACCTCAGGAGGTTCTACACGAGCAGTACTTC
cdr3_aa: CASSRPQEVLHEQYF
j_call: TRBJ2-7
clone_size: once
v_call: TRBV23-1
d_call: .

cdr3_nt: TGTGCCAGCAGCTGGAAGACAGGGGGCAACTATGGCTACACCTTC
cdr3_aa: CASSWKTGGNYGYTF
j_call: TRBJ1-2
clone_size: .
v_call: TRBV5-6
d_call: TRBD1

cdr3_nt: TGCGCCAGCAGCTTGGAAGGAAACACCATATATTTT
cdr3_aa: CASSLEGNTIYF
j_call: TRBJ1-3
clone_size: .
v_call: TRBV5-1
d_call: .

cdr3_nt: TGTGCCAGCATCGATCCTCAGGGGGCGCAGAGGGATTTTGACTATGGCTACACCTTC
cdr3_aa: CASIDPQGAQRDFDYGYTF
j_call: TRBJ1-2
clone_size: .
v_call: TRBV21-1
d_call: .

cdr3_nt: TGTGCCAGCAGTTCCCCCAGGGGTAGCGGGTACGAGCAGTACTTC
cdr3_aa: CASSSPRGSGYEQYF
j_call: TRBJ2-7
clone_size: .
v_call: TRBV28
d_call: .

cdr3_nt: TGTGCCAGCAGGCCCGGGACAGGCTACGAGCAGTACTTC
cdr3_aa: CASRPGTGYEQYF
j_call: TRBJ2-7
clone_size: .
v_call: TRBV6-5
d_call: TRBD1

cdr3_nt: TGCGCCAGCAGTCAATCACGGACTAGCGGGGAAATCTACGAGCAGTACTTC
cdr3_aa: CASSQSRTSGEIYEQYF
j_call: TRBJ2-7
clone_size: once
v_call: TRBV23-1
d_call: TRBD2

cdr3_nt: TGTGCCAGCAGCGAGACAGGGCATCAGCCCCAGCATTTT
cdr3_aa: CASSETGHQPQHF
j_call: TRBJ1-5
clone_size: .
v_call: TRBV6-1
d_call: TRBD1

cdr3_nt: TGTGCCAGCTCACCAGGGACAGAGAAGTACGAGCAGTACTTC
cdr3_aa: CASSPGTEKYEQYF
j_call: TRBJ2-7
clone_size: .
v_call: TRBV18
d_call: TRBD1

cdr3_nt: TGTGCCAGCAGCGTAGGGCAGAGCCTCCTCTATGGCTACACCTTC
cdr3_aa: CASSVGQSLLYGYTF
j_call: TRBJ1-2
clone_size: .
v_call: TRBV9
d_call: .

cdr3_nt: TGTGCCAGCAGCTTTCCAGACAGGCTGAACACTGAAGCTTTCTTT
cdr3_aa: CASSFPDRLNTEAFF
j_call: TRBJ1-1
clone_size: .
v_call: TRBV11-1
d_call: .

cdr3_nt: TGCGCCAGCAGCGACGGGACAGCAATCATGAACACTGAAGCTTTCTTT
cdr3_aa: CASSDGTAIMNTEAFF
j_call: TRBJ1-1
clone_size: once
v_call: TRBV5-1
d_call: TRBD1

cdr3_nt: TGTGCCAGCAGCTTAGAGACTAGCGGGGGGCTTGAGCAGTTCTTC
cdr3_aa: CASSLETSGGLEQFF
j_call: TRBJ2-1
clone_size: once
v_call: TRBV7-2
d_call: TRBD2

cdr3_nt: TGTGCCAGCAGCTTGAGTCTTCACCGGGACATTCAGTACTTC
cdr3_aa: CASSLSLHRDIQYF
j_call: TRBJ2-4
clone_size: .
v_call: TRBV5-5
d_call: .

cdr3_nt: TGTGCCAGCAGCTTAGATGCAGTAACTAATGAAAAACTGTTTTTT
cdr3_aa: CASSLDAVTNEKLFF
j_call: TRBJ1-4
clone_size: .
v_call: TRBV11-2
d_call: .